The 26 T cell receptor beta chains below were found in one sample sequenced in a study of cytomegalovirus exposure and HLA in healthy donors. Produced via immunoSEQ multiplex PCR; TCRdb's table is partial and in-frame only. The table records over 250,000 clones, around 86% of them present only once. Sequencing was carried out using PBMCs. The receptors were gathered from a woman younger than 30 in good health and CMV-seronegative.

This chain links TRBV28 with TRBJ2-7, with D possibly TRBD1 on 5 matching bases. CDR1 and CDR2 (germline): MDHEN, SYDVKM. This CDR3 contains 14 residues. V dropped 3 bases and J dropped 2 bases, with 11 bases sitting between them. This CDR3 reads CASSLQGETYEQYF. The CDR3 nucleotides read TGTGCCAGCAGTTTGCAGGGTGAGACCTACGAGCAGTACTTC.

V gene TRBV5-1 combines with J gene TRBJ2-3; 8 bases align to TRBD2. Trimming at V came to 2 bases and at J to 4 bases, leaving 3 bases not matched to a gene. CDR3 length: 14 residues. Germline V gene sequence: CDR1 SGHRS, CDR2 YFSETQ. CDR3 nucleotides: TGCGCCAGCAGCTTCGGGGGGGCCGCAGATACGCAGTATTTT. It specifies CASSFGGAADTQYF.

The rearrangement links TRBV28 to TRBJ1-2, with D possibly TRBD1 on 6 matching bases. The length of the CDR3 is 14 residues. Germline CDR1 is MDHEN and CDR2 is SYDVKM. V lost 8 bases, J lost 8 bases, and 21 bases lay in between. CDR3 in DNA: TGTGCCAGCCTCACGACAGGCGCGTGGAACGGCTACACCTTC. Protein sequence: CASLTTGAWNGYTF.

This clone occurred once. V is TRBV30 and J is TRBJ2-2; 8 positions agree with TRBD2. This CDR3 region has 15 residues. After removal of 2 bases from V and 1 base from J, the junction contained 3 bases not matched to a gene. Germline V CDR1 and CDR2: GTSNPN, SVGIG (reference sequence). The CDR3 reads CAWSHLAGNTGELFF. For the CDR3, the DNA is TGTGCCTGGAGTCACCTAGCGGGGAACACCGGGGAGCTGTTTTTT. Variable domain in full (rest from reference TRBV30 and TRBJ2-2): SQTIHQWPATLVQPVGSPLSLECTVEGTSNPNLYWYRQAAGRGLQLLFYSVGIGQISSEVPQNLSASRPQDRQFILSSKKLLLSDSGFYLCAWSHLAGNTGELFFGEGSRLTVL.

In regard to this clone: In the same sample, other DNA sequences code for this CDR3. The chain links TRBV6-4 to TRBJ2-3, with a tentative D call TRBD1 (6 bases). Between the trimmed V and J ends, which lost 2 bases and 0 bases, there was a span of 9 bases. Germline assignment: CDR1 MRHNA and CDR2 SNTAGT. This CDR3 is 15 amino acids long. The CDR3 DNA is TGTGCCAGCAGTGACGGGGGCGGTAGCACAGATACGCAGTATTTT. This codes for CASSDGGGSTDTQYF.

V usage is TRBV14 and J usage is TRBJ2-7; TRBD1 aligns across 7 bases. The CDR3 loop spans 16 amino acids. V lost 3 bases to trimming and J lost 3 bases; unmatched junction nucleotides: 11. Germline-derived CDR1 and CDR2 are SGHDN and FVKESK. CDR3 bases: TGTGCCAGCAGCCATCTGAGGGACAGACCATTCTACGAGCAGTACTTC. Its translation: CASSHLRDRPFYEQYF. Full variable domain (rest looked up from reference TRBV14 and TRBJ2-7): EAGVTQFPSHSVIEKGQTVTLRCDPISGHDNLYWYRRVMGKEIKFLLHFVKESKQDESGMPNNRFLAERTGGTYSTLKVQPAELEDSGVYFCASSHLRDRPFYEQYFGPGTRLTVT.

The chain couples TRBV11-2 to TRBJ2-3, with 7 bases matching TRBD1. Losses at the gene ends were 4 bases for V and 3 bases for J; bases not matched to a gene: 7. Germline CDR1 is SGHAT and CDR2 is FQNNGV. This CDR3 comprises 15 residues. DNA for the CDR3: TGTGCCAGCAGCTCACGCAGGGGGTGGACAGATACGCAGTATTTT. Translated: CASSSRRGWTDTQYF.

The CDR3 loop reads CASSQDWGGTEKLFF. CDR3 DNA: TGTGCCAGCAGCCAAGACTGGGGGGGGACTGAAAAACTGTTTTTT. The chain recombines TRBV14 with TRBJ1-4; maybe TRBD1 (5 bases). Germline-derived CDR1 and CDR2 are SGHDN and FVKESK. V lost 0 bases and J 7 bases, leaving 12 bases between the germline ends. This CDR3 comprises 15 residues.

CDR3 protein: CASSYPGTGATEAFF. In nucleotides, the CDR3 is TGTGCCAGCAGCTATCCCGGGACAGGGGCCACTGAAGCTTTCTTT. This chain connects TRBV11-1 to TRBJ1-1, with 10 bases aligning to TRBD1. CDR1 and CDR2 from the germline V gene are SGHAT and FQDESV (reference sequence). The CDR3 has 15 residues. V lost 4 bases and J lost 4; bases outside the gene matches: 6.

The chain employs TRBV5-1 and TRBJ1-4; no definite D call. CDR1 SGHRS and CDR2 YFSETQ come from the germline V gene. V lost 4 bases and J 5 bases, leaving 12 bases between the germline ends. This CDR3 spans 14 amino acids. In DNA form, the CDR3 reads TGCGCCAGCAGCCCACAAGATCCGAATGAAAAACTGTTTTTT. It codes for CASSPQDPNEKLFF.

For this clone: Other DNA sequences from this sample encode an identical CDR3 as well. The chain is built from TRBV11-2 and TRBJ2-5, with D tentatively TRBD2 (6 bases). V shed 1 base and J shed 5 bases, with 14 bases lying between them. Germline loops: CDR1 SGHAT, CDR2 FQNNGV. CDR3 length equals 15 residues. CDR3 loop: CASSLAPSGGETQYF. CDR3 DNA sequence: TGTGCCAGCAGCTTAGCACCCTCCGGGGGTGAGACCCAGTACTTC.

The chain links TRBV25-1 to TRBJ1-1, with 7 bases identical to TRBD1. The CDR3 is 15 residues long. V shed 3 bases, J shed 0 bases, and the junction held 4 bases outside the gene matches. Germline assignment: CDR1 MGHDK and CDR2 SYGVNS. The CDR3 nucleotides are TGTGCCAGCAGTGATTCGACAGGGTTGAACACTGAAGCTTTCTTT. Translation gives CASSDSTGLNTEAFF. Combining the CDR3 with reference TRBV25-1 and TRBJ1-1 gives the whole variable domain EADIYQTPRYLVIGTGKKITLECSQTMGHDKMYWYQQDPGMELHLIHYSYGVNSTEKGDLSSESTVSRIRTEHFPLTLESARPSHTSQYLCASSDSTGLNTEAFFGQGTRLTVV.

This sequence joins TRBV13 and TRBJ1-6; 8 bases line up with TRBD1. The germline CDR1 and CDR2 sequences are PRHDT and FYEKMQ (reference sequence). Unmatched junction bases numbered 9, after V lost 5 bases and J lost 6 bases. This CDR3 is 16 amino acids long. CDR3 nucleotide sequence: TGTGCCAGCAGCCGGACAGGGACCCGTCGTAATTCACCCCTCCACTTT. It codes for CASSRTGTRRNSPLHF.

The table lists this clone with a count of one. The chain carries TRBV6-4 and TRBJ2-1; 9 nucleotides agree with TRBD2. Unmatched junction bases numbered 6, after V lost 0 bases and J lost 9 bases. The germline CDR1 and CDR2 sequences are MRHNA and SNTAGT. The CDR3 loop spans 15 amino acids. The DNA for the CDR3 is TGTGCCAGCAGTGACTCAGGCGGGGGGGTCGGTGAGCAGTTCTTC. Its translation is CASSDSGGGVGEQFF.

V usage is TRBV30 and J usage is TRBJ1-1; D gene ambiguous. The V end was cut by 5 bases, the J end by 0 bases, with 7 bases between. From germline, CDR1 is GTSNPN and CDR2 SVGIG (reference sequence). This CDR3 is built from 12 residues. In DNA form, the CDR3 reads TGTGCCTGGGCGGCGGTGAACACTGAAGCTTTCTTT. This sequence encodes CAWAAVNTEAFF.

CDR3 residues: CASSLVPGSGANVLTF. In DNA form, the CDR3 reads TGCGCCAGCAGCTTGGTTCCGGGGTCTGGGGCCAACGTCCTGACTTTC. The chain links TRBV5-1 to TRBJ2-6; TRBD2 might be the D (5 bases). V lost 0 bases to trimming and J lost 1 base, with 8 bases between them. Germline CDR1 SGHRS, CDR2 YFSETQ. This CDR3 has 16 residues.

This clone was recorded only once. This chain joins TRBV9 and TRBJ1-1; D unclear. Germline V lookup: CDR1 SGDLS, CDR2 YYNGEE. CDR3 length equals 15 residues. V gave up 4 bases and J gave up 1 base, with 14 bases separating them. The CDR3 nucleotides read TGTGCCAGCAGCCCACCGCCGCCGGGGAACACTGAAGCTTTCTTT. Amino acids: CASSPPPPGNTEAFF. Full variable domain (remainder filled in from reference TRBV9 and TRBJ1-1): DSGVTQTPKHLITATGQRVTLRCSPRSGDLSVYWYQQSLDQGLQFLIQYYNGEERAKGNILERFSAQQFPDLHSELNLSSLELGDSALYFCASSPPPPGNTEAFFGQGTRLTVV.

V usage is TRBV21-1 and J usage is TRBJ1-2; the table calls TRBD1, which could not be checked here. TRBV21-1 is deemed a pseudogene. CDR3 length: 9 residues. The CDR3 nucleotides read TGTGCCATACATGGTGGCTACACCTTC. It yields the protein CAIHGGYTF.

The rearrangement links TRBV9 to TRBJ2-7; a weak D match, TRBD2 (6 bases). Per the germline V gene, CDR1 is SGDLS and CDR2 is YYNGEE. This CDR3 has 15 residues. V lost 3 bases, J lost 6 bases, and 19 bases lay in between. DNA of the CDR3: TGTGCCAGCAGCGGCCCCCTCGGGACTCCCAGCGAGCAGTACTTC. Encoded protein: CASSGPLGTPSEQYF.

This chain joins TRBV6-5 and TRBJ2-7; TRBD1 aligns across 7 bases. The V segment lost 2 bases and the J segment 4 bases; nucleotides outside the gene matches: 2. CDR1 is MNHEY, CDR2 SVGAGI, per germline. The CDR3 runs 13 residues. The CDR3 bases are TGTGCCAGCAGTTACGACAGGGTGTACGAGCAGTACTTC. It specifies CASSYDRVYEQYF.

The V and J genes are TRBV5-1 and TRBJ1-1, with D tentatively TRBD1 (5 bases). V was shortened by 0 bases and J by 5 bases, with 11 bases between the two germline ends. Germline loops: CDR1 SGHRS, CDR2 YFSETQ. The CDR3 totals 14 residues. Here the CDR3 DNA reads TGCGCCAGCAGCTTGGCTGGGGAGGGGACTGAAGCTTTCTTT. This sequence encodes CASSLAGEGTEAFF.

The DNA for the CDR3 is TGTGCCAGCAGCACCGGGACAGCCAAAGCTTTCTTT. Residues: CASSTGTAKAFF. The chain recombines TRBV6-5 with TRBJ1-1, with 7 bases aligning to TRBD1. After removal of 6 bases from V and 9 bases from J, the junction contained 7 bases not matched to a gene. The length of the CDR3 is 12 residues. Germline CDR1 MNHEY, CDR2 SVGAGI.

This chain uses TRBV6-6 with TRBJ2-3; TRBD1 matches 9 bases. J lost 4 bases, V lost 2 bases, and 4 bases had no gene match. CDR1 is MNHNY, CDR2 SVGAGI, per germline (reference sequence). The CDR3 contains 15 residues. CDR3 in amino acids: CASSYGDRDADTQYF. Written as DNA, the CDR3 is TGTGCCAGCAGTTACGGGGACAGGGACGCAGATACGCAGTATTTT.

This chain joins TRBV6-5 and TRBJ2-5; no firm D call. The germline V gene encodes CDR1 MNHEY and CDR2 SVGAGI. Trimming pared 6 bases from V and 1 base from J, leaving 6 bases between. CDR3 size: 12 residues. The DNA for the CDR3 is TGTGCCAGCAGCAGGATCCAAGAGACCCAGTACTTC. It translates to CASSRIQETQYF.

This chain links TRBV9 with TRBJ1-4; D remains ambiguous. Trimming shortened V by 4 bases and J by 3 bases, and 10 bases separated the two germline ends. The germline V gene encodes CDR1 SGDLS and CDR2 YYNGEE. This CDR3 is built from 14 residues. CDR3 amino acids: CASSSQVANEKLFF. CDR3 bases: TGTGCCAGCAGCTCTCAGGTGGCTAATGAAAAACTGTTTTTT.

This clone was picked up a small number of times. The chain uses TRBV4-2 and TRBJ1-4; 8 bases align to TRBD1. This CDR3 has 14 amino acids. CDR1 and CDR2 from the germline V gene are LGHNA and YNFKEQ. Trimming cost V 4 bases and J 4 bases; bases outside gene matches: 2. CDR3 in DNA: TGTGCCAGCAGCCGGGGACAGGATAATGAAAAACTGTTTTTT. Translated: CASSRGQDNEKLFF.